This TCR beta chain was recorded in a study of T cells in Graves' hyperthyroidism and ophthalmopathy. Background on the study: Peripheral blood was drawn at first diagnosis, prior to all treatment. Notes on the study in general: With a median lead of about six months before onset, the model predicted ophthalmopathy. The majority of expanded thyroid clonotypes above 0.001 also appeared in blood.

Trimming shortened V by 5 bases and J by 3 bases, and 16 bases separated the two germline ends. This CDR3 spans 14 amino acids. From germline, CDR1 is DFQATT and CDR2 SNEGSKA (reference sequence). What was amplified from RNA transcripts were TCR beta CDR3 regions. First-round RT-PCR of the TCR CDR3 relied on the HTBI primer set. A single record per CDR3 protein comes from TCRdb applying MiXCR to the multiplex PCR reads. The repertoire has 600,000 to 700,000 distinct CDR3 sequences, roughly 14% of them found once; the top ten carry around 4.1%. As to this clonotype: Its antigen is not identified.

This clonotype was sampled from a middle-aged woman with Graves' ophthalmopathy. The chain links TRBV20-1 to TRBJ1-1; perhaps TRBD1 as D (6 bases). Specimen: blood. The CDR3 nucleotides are TGCAGTGCTCAATCCGACAGGTCAGACACTGAAGCTTTCTTT. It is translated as CSAQSDRSDTEAFF.